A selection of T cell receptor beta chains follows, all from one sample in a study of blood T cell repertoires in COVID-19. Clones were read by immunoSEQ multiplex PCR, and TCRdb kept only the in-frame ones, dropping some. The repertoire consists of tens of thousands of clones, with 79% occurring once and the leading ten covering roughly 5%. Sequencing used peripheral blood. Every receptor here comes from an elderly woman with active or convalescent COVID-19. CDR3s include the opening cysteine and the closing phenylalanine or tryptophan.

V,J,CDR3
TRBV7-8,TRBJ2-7,CASSLEGGLRGWYEQYF
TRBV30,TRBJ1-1,CAWSPKRGLNTEAFF
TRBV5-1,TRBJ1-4,CASSLGQRATNEKLFF
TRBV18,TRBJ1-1,CASSPPRGGVANTEAFF
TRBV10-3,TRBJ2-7,CAISEPSGASYEQYF
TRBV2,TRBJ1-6,CASRGGLTGADSPLHF
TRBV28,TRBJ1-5,CASSSRRGAWPQHF
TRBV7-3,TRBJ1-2,CASSLTSGGNYGYTF
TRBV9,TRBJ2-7,CASSSGLRIYEQYF
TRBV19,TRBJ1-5,CASWDGGGPQHF
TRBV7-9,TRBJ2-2,CASSFGLENTGELFF
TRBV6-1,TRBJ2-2,CASSDRGQGSGELFF
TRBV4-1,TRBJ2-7,CASSQLAGGVSYEQYF
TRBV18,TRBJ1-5,CASSPEGAGNQPQHF
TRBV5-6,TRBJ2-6,CASSLQDLSGANVLTF
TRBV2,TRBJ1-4,CASRATGTTNEKLFF
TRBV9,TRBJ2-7,CASSVGLAAADEQYF
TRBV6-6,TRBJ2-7,CASSYPRQGTEQYF
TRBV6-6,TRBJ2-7,CASTGGRALYEQYF
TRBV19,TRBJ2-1,CASRQRGGTGSYNEQFF
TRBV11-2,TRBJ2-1,CASSTPTGLRNEQFF
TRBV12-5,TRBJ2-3,CASGSTGADTQYF
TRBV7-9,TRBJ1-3,CASSYSGGTGTGNTIYF
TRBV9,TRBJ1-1,CASSVASGSGKAFF
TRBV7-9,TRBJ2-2,CASSFDRGGELFF
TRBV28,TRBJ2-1,CASSPSGLSYNEQFF
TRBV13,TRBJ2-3,CASSLQYTQYF
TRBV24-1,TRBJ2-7,CATGGPSGVTYEQYF